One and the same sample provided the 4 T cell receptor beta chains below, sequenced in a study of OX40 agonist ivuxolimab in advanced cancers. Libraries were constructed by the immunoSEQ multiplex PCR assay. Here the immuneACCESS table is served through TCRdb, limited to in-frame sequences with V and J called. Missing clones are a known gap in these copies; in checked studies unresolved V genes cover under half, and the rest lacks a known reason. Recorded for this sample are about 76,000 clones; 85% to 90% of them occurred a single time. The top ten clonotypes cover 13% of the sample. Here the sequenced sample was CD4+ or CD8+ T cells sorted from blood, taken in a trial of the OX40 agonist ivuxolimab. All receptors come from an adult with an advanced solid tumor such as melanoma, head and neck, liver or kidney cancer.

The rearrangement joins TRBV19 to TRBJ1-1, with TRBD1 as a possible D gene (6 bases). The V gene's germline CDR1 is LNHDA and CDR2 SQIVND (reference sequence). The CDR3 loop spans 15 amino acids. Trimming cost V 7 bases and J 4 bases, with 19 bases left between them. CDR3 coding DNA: TGTGCCAGTATAACTCTTGGGGGCGCGATCACTGAAGCTTTCTTT. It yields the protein CASITLGGAITEAFF. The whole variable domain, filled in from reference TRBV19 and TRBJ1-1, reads DGGITQSPKYLFRKEGQNVTLSCEQNLNHDAMYWYRQDPGQGLRLIYYSQIVNDFQKGDIAEGYSVSREKKESFPLTVTSAQKNPTAFYLCASITLGGAITEAFFGQGTRLTVV.

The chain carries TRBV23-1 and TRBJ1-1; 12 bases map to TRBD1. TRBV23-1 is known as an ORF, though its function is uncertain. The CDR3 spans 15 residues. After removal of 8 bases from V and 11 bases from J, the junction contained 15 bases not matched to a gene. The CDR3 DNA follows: TGCGCCAGCGCCAACCGGGACAGGGGGCCCCCGAAGGCTTTCTTT. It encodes CASANRDRGPPKAFF.

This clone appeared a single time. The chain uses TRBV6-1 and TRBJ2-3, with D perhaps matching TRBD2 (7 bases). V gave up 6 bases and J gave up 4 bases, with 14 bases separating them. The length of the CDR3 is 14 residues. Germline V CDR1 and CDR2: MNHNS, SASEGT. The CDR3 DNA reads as TGTGCCAGCAGGGGGGGCGGGGGCGCAGATACGCAGTATTTT. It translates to CASRGGGGADTQYF.

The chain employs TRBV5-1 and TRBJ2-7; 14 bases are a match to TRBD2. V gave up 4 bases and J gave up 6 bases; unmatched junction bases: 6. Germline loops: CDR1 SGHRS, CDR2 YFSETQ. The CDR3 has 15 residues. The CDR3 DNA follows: TGCGCCAGCAGCCCCCGACTAGCGGGAGGGAGCGAGCAGTACTTC. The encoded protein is CASSPRLAGGSEQYF.